The present entry profiles one T cell receptor (beta chain) with its context. No antigen is known for it. Per-nucleotide qualities are absent, and no much larger clonotype sits a single base away. This sample is drawn from a study of blood T cell repertoires in COVID-19 (dated by TCRdb to about 2020). Looking at the study overall: Samples from collaborators originated in the United States, Italy and Spain and spanned both the acute and convalescent phases of COVID-19. The material from the prospective study consisted of cDNA or gDNA derived from T cells, B-cell-depleted T cells, or PBMCs. The dataset comprised deeply sampled blood TCRbeta repertoires from subjects exposed to, actively infected with, or recovered from COVID-19. The repertoires were released in a freely available public database intended as a resource for research on the immune response to SARS-CoV-2. Samples came from the ongoing ImmuneRACE study (first 160 participants) plus 1,254 subjects from 6 global collaborators. Sample metadata almost always included a de-identified subject ID, COVID-19 status, age in years and sex. HLA class I and class II types, where available, came from metadata supplied by the sample provider rather than from assay-based typing. Overall study results and their limits: The amount of clinical and demographic metadata varied by source and participant and was provided uncurated.

The germline V gene (reference sequence) supplies CDR1 LGHDT and CDR2 YNNKEL. The trim is 4 bases for V and 1 base for J, with a gap of 10 bases between the germline ends. The CDR3 contains 14 residues, cysteine and phenylalanine counted. The kept DNA is CDR3 alone, 42 bases in frame from the first base. TCRbeta CDR3 regions were amplified from genomic DNA by means of the immunoSEQ Assay, a bias-controlled multiplex PCR. On the study's bioinformatics: Within the assay, amplification of reference gene primers was used to estimate how many nucleated cells each sample contained. To quantify the absolute abundance of each unique TCRbeta CDR3 rearrangement, sequence reads were collapsed and filtered. For each sample, productive Simpson clonality was calculated by taking the square root of Simpson's diversity index across productive rearrangements. The table comes from immuneACCESS by way of TCRdb, which keeps in-frame sequences with V and J called. Part of the clones is missing from these tables; in studies checked, under half for an unresolved V gene and the rest for unknown reasons. V and J calls and clone size are given by that table; D and trimming were obtained from the DNA. This sample is represented by around 45,000 clones; about 80% of them were singletons. Of the sample, about 25% falls within the top ten clones.

Whole blood was collected in K2EDTA tubes by collaborating institutions according to the institutions' own protocols. For TCRbeta analysis, collaborators shipped samples as frozen whole blood, isolated PBMCs, or DNA extracted from either of those sample types. The sequence joins TRBV3-1 (or the pseudogene TRBV3-2) to TRBJ1-2; TRBD1 is a possible D gene, resting on 6 matching bases. This TCR came from an older woman with acute or convalescent COVID-19. Sample: peripheral blood. The DNA sequence is given as TGTGCCAGCAGCCGACCGGACAGTAACTATGGCTACACCTTC. Its translation reads: CASSRPDSNYGYTF.